The clone carrying this T cell receptor beta chain was detected only a few times. Its antigen remains unknown. MiXCR, applied by TCRdb to the 5' RACE reads, yields one record per CDR3 protein. The table has some 1,600,000 distinct CDR3 sequences, around 33% seen once; the top ten hold roughly 0.3%. The data originate from a study of identical twins. Regarding the study as a whole: There were fewer insertions in abundant cord blood beta clonotypes, but memory repertoires showed no such pattern.

The germline V gene has CDR1 ENHRY and CDR2 SYGVKD. This CDR3 contains 17 residues. Unmatched junction bases numbered 3, after V lost 4 bases and J lost 0 bases. The sample was cord blood. The chain combines TRBV10-3 with TRBJ2-1, with 13 nucleotides matching TRBD2. The origin of this receptor is a newborn girl in good health. The CDR3 loop reads CAISGLAGGSSYNEQFF. In DNA form, the CDR3 reads TGTGCCATCAGTGGACTAGCGGGGGGCAGCTCCTACAATGAGCAGTTCTTC.